This T cell receptor beta chain was sequenced during a study of T cell repertoires in ileal Crohn's disease. At the level of the study: Median disease duration was approximately eight years; 35% smoked at surgery.

Study-level results: Compared with CD4 T cells, sorted CD8 cells carried more expanded clones.

The CDR3 consists of 16 residues. Germline-derived CDR1 and CDR2 are MNHEY and SVGAGI. J gave up 3 bases and V 2 bases, and 6 bases lay outside the gene matches. Data came from immunoSEQ multiplex PCR; TCRdb stores just in-frame clones and leaves some out. The table has under 2,500 clones, around 71% seen once. This clone was found a few times. Antigen specificity is unknown. J is TRBJ2-1 and V is TRBV6-5, with TRBD2 identical over 8 bases. The sequenced sample was ileal tissue. The source of this sequence is an adult with Crohn's disease. DNA for the CDR3: TGTGCCAGCAGTTACACCATAGCGGGGCACTACAATGAGCAGTTCTTC. This translates into CASSYTIAGHYNEQFF.